This T cell receptor beta chain was sequenced during a study of T cell clonotyping in hematopoietic cell transplantation. Comments on this clone: The antigen is not known.

Sequencing used immunoSEQ multiplex PCR; TCRdb keeps in-frame clones, though not all of them. Here the sample spans 65,000 to 75,000 clones, approximately 94% being singletons. V was cut by 7 bases and J by 0 bases, with 21 bases left in between. The CDR3 runs to 17 residues. CDR1 is MGHRA, CDR2 YSYEKL, per germline. Whole-study findings and limits: Higher Inverse Simpson Index values in graft donor and pretransplant recipient predicted broader posttransplant TCR diversity. At the given depth, recipient repertoires were over 97% de novo clonotypes. Cells were unsorted, so CD4 and CD8 contributions were not separated.

The clonotype originates from a middle-aged man in good health. Some clones in this sample may be carry-over from other donors' samples. The V call is TRBV4-1, the J call TRBJ1-1, with TRBD1 as a possible D gene (6 bases). The sample comprised peripheral blood mononuclear cells. CDR3 DNA: TGCGCCAGCACAAACACCCCGGGACACATAGTGAACACTGAAGCTTTCTTT. This gives the protein CASTNTPGHIVNTEAFF.